This is a list of T cell receptor beta chains from one sample in a study of naive and memory T cell subsets. From the 5' RACE reads, TCRdb called clonotypes with MiXCR, one entry per CDR3 protein. This table holds about 48,000 distinct CDR3 sequences, approximately 4.5% found once. Every receptor here comes from a female donor in good health. The CDR3 runs from the conserved cysteine through the conserved F or W. Fields, in order: V gene, D gene, clone size, J gene, CDR3 protein, CDR3 DNA. D genes are given only for firm matches. Expanded clones get a size class; other rows say once, few or many, or leave the size out.

V: TRBV19; D: TRBD2; size: many; J: TRBJ2-1; CDR3: CASRILAGGYNEQFF; DNA: TGTGCCAGTAGGATACTAGCGGGGGGCTACAATGAGCAGTTCTTC
V: TRBV29-1; D: .; size: many; J: TRBJ2-3; CDR3: CSVEVFGMAYTDTQYF; DNA: TGCAGCGTTGAAGTATTTGGGATGGCATACACAGATACGCAGTATTTT
V: TRBV5-1; D: TRBD1; size: many; J: TRBJ2-7; CDR3: CASSSSGQGYEQYF; DNA: TGCGCCAGCAGCTCGTCGGGACAGGGCTACGAGCAGTACTTC
V: TRBV27; D: .; size: many; J: TRBJ2-2; CDR3: CASSRRTRSGELFF; DNA: TGTGCCAGCAGCCGCCGGACTCGGAGCGGGGAGCTGTTTTTT
V: TRBV7-9; D: .; size: .; J: TRBJ2-1; CDR3: CASSLTGQGGEQFF; DNA: TGTGCCAGCAGCTTAACCGGACAGGGAGGGGAGCAGTTCTTC
V: TRBV6-6; D: .; size: many; J: TRBJ1-5; CDR3: CASSYQRNQPQHF; DNA: TGTGCCAGCAGTTATCAGCGCAATCAGCCCCAGCATTTT
V: TRBV7-2; D: TRBD2; size: many; J: TRBJ2-1; CDR3: CASSGMSGRALNEQFF; DNA: TGTGCCAGCAGCGGTATGAGCGGGAGGGCCTTGAATGAGCAGTTCTTC
V: TRBV20-1; D: .; size: many; J: TRBJ1-5; CDR3: CSARRTQVANQPQHF; DNA: TGCAGTGCTAGGCGGACTCAGGTGGCGAATCAGCCCCAGCATTTT
V: TRBV3-1; D: TRBD1; size: few; J: TRBJ1-2; CDR3: CASSRRGPYGDTF; DNA: TGTGCCAGCAGCCGCAGGGGGCCCTATGGCGACACCTTC
V: TRBV27; D: .; size: many; J: TRBJ2-3; CDR3: CASSSDRLGRDTQYF; DNA: TGTGCCAGCAGTTCCGACCGACTTGGTAGGGATACGCAGTATTTT
V: TRBV28; D: .; size: .; J: TRBJ1-1; CDR3: CASSQGFEAFF; DNA: TGTGCCAGCAGCCAGGGGTTTGAAGCTTTCTTT
V: TRBV27; D: TRBD2; size: many; J: TRBJ2-3; CDR3: CASARGGPSTDTQYF; DNA: TGTGCCAGCGCCCGGGGGGGTCCTAGCACAGATACGCAGTATTTT